This TCR beta chain was recorded in a study of vaccination and CD4 T cells after COVID-19. The CDR3 has 14 residues. From germline, CDR1 is DFQATT and CDR2 SNEGSKA (reference sequence). Germline trimming cut 1 base from V and 3 bases from J; bases unmatched to any gene: 6. The Oncomine TCR Beta short-read assay was applied to DNA of cultured CD4+ T cells. Using its own MiXCR run on the PCR reads, TCRdb lists one record per CDR3 protein. The data show thousands of distinct CDR3 sequences, 53% seen once. Study-level results: Early post-infection timepoints were not included, and relatively few convalescent patients were studied.

On this clonotype itself: Its specificity is not known.

Treatment defined: approximately nine-day PBMC culture with coronavirus spike peptide pools or control peptides (ViraFEST assay). CD4+ T cells of the unexposed donor were collected before the COVID-19 pandemic (2011-2018). The sequence was obtained from a human donor in good health. This chain joins TRBV20-1 and TRBJ2-7, with TRBD1 identical over 7 bases. The sample taken for sequencing was CD4+ T cells from blood, cultured in vitro. The chain's CDR3 is CSARATGSYYEQYF. The CDR3, as DNA: TGCAGTGCTAGAGCGACAGGGTCTTACTACGAGCAGTACTTC.